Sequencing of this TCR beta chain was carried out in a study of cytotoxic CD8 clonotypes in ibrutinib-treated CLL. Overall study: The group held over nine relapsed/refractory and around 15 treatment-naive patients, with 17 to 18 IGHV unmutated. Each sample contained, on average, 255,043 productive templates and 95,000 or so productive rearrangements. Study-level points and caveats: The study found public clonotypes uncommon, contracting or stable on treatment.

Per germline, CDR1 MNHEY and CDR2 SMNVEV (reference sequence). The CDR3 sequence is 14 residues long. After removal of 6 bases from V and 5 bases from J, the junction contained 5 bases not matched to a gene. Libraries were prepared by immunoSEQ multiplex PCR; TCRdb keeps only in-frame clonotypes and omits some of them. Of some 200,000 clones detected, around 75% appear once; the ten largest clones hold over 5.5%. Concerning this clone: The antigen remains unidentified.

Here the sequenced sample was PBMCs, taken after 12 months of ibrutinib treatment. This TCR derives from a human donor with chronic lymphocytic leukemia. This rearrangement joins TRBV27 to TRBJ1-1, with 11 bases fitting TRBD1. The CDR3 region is CASRRTGGETEAFF. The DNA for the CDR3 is TGTGCCAGCAGACGGACAGGGGGCGAGACTGAAGCTTTCTTT.